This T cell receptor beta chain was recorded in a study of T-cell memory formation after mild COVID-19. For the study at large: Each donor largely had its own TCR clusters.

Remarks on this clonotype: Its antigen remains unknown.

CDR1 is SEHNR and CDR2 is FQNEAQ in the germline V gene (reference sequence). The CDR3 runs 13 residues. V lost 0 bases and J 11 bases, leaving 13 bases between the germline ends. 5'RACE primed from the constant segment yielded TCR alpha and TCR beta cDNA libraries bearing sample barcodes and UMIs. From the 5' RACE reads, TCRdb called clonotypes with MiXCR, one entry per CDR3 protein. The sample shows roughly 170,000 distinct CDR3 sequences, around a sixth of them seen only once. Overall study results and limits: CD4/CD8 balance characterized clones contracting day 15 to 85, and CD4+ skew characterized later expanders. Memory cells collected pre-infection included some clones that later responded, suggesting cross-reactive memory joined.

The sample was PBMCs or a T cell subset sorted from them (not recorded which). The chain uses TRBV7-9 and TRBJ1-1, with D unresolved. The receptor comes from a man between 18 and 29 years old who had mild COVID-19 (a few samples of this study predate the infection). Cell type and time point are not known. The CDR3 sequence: CASSLAPQAQAFF. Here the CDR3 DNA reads TGTGCCAGCAGCTTAGCGCCCCAGGCCCAGGCTTTCTTT.